The T cell receptor beta chain under discussion was sequenced for a study of blood T cell repertoires in COVID-19. As for the study in general: Both acute and convalescent COVID-19 samples were obtained from the United States, Italy and Spain. T cells, B-cell-depleted T cells, or PBMCs supplied cDNA or gDNA.

CDR3 size: 13 residues. In germline, CDR1 is MDHEN, CDR2 SYDVKM. Losses at the gene ends were 6 bases for V and 3 bases for J; bases not matched to a gene: 5. Under the authors' procedure: Reference gene primer amplification in the assay estimated nucleated cell counts. The repertoire was sequenced with immunoSEQ multiplex PCR; TCRdb's copy has only in-frame clones and lacks some. The D gene and trimming were derived from the DNA, and the V and J assignments and clone size from that table. The sample yields 100,000 to 130,000 clones, about 93% seen once. J is TRBJ2-7 and V is TRBV28, with 7 nucleotides matching TRBD1. This sequence was found in a woman in her twenties or thirties with acute or convalescent COVID-19. Sequenced sample: peripheral blood. The CDR3 is CASRRGPGYEQYF. The CDR3 nucleotides are TGTGCCAGCAGGAGGGGGCCTGGCTACGAGCAGTACTTC.